Below, 26 T cell receptor beta chains from the same sample are listed, as sequenced in a study of T cell responses to AZD1222 COVID-19 vaccine. TCRdb keeps only in-frame clones here, not all; method: immunoSEQ multiplex PCR. The sample lists about 190,000 clones, around 93% occurring once. Sample: peripheral blood, taken on day 0 of AZD1222 vaccination. These receptor sequences come from an adult in good health.

The J gene is TRBJ2-7, the V gene TRBV28, with 10 nucleotides matching TRBD1. The CDR3 length is 15 residues. Losses at the gene ends were 5 bases for V and 4 bases for J; bases not matched to a gene: 8. Germline V gene sequence: CDR1 MDHEN, CDR2 SYDVKM. CDR3 sequence: CASSDRQGASYEQYF. The CDR3 coding sequence is TGTGCCAGCAGTGATCGACAGGGGGCTTCGTACGAGCAGTACTTC. The variable domain in full, completed from reference TRBV28 and TRBJ2-7, reads DVKVTQSSRYLVKRTGEKVFLECVQDMDHENMFWYRQDPGLGLRLIYFSYDVKMKEKGDIPEGYSVSREKKERFSLILESASTNQTSMYLCASSDRQGASYEQYFGPGTRLTVT.

This chain links TRBV4-1 with TRBJ2-7; 12 bases are shared with TRBD1. The CDR3 is 15 amino acids. CDR1 and CDR2 (germline): MGHRA, YSYEKL. J was trimmed by 4 bases and V by 3 bases; bases with no gene match: 4. The CDR3 loop reads CASSQGQGAGYEQYF. CDR3 DNA: TGCGCCAGCAGCCAGGGACAGGGGGCGGGTTACGAGCAGTACTTC.

The chain uses TRBV2 and TRBJ1-1; 7 bases align to TRBD1. Germline CDR1 reads SNHLY; CDR2 reads FYNNEI. The trim removed 6 bases at V and 1 base at J, leaving 5 bases unmatched. This CDR3 is built from 14 residues. CDR3 amino acids: CASRGGQSNTEAFF. As DNA, the CDR3 is TGTGCCAGCAGGGGGGGACAGTCGAACACTGAAGCTTTCTTT. Looking up the rest from reference TRBV2 and TRBJ1-1 gives the full variable domain: EPEVTQTPSHQVTQMGQEVILRCVPISNHLYFYWYRQILGQKVEFLVSFYNNEISEKSEIFDDQFSVERPDGSNFTLKIRSTKLEDSAMYFCASRGGQSNTEAFFGQGTRLTVV.

This chain connects TRBV4-3 to TRBJ1-2, with D tentatively TRBD1 (5 bases). The CDR3 extends over 18 amino acids. The V and J ends lost 4 bases and 2 bases respectively, with 23 bases between them. The germline gives CDR1 LGHNA, CDR2 YSLEER. The CDR3 here is CASSLPPPGQALNYGYTF. DNA of the CDR3: TGCGCCAGCAGCCTCCCGCCTCCGGGGCAGGCTCTCAACTATGGCTACACCTTC.

The V call is TRBV25-1, the J call TRBJ1-3; 9 nucleotides agree with TRBD1. The junction had 5 bases not matched to a gene; V was cut back by 4 bases and J by 7 bases. This CDR3 has 14 amino acids. The germline CDR1 and CDR2 sequences are MGHDK and SYGVNS. CDR3 loop: CASSVGTGLNTIYF. In DNA form, the CDR3 reads TGTGCCAGCAGTGTCGGGACAGGGTTGAACACCATATATTTT.

This sequence joins TRBV19 and TRBJ2-1; 7 bases fit TRBD2. Germline V gene lookup returns CDR1 LNHDA and CDR2 SQIVND (reference sequence). Unmatched junction bases numbered 9, after V lost 10 bases and J lost 0 bases. The CDR3 length is 15 residues. This chain's CDR3 is CATHPAGSSYNEQFF. The CDR3 nucleotides are TGTGCCACCCATCCAGCGGGGAGCTCCTACAATGAGCAGTTCTTC.

The chain recombines TRBV11-2 with TRBJ1-1, with D maybe TRBD1 (5 bases). Germline values: CDR1 SGHAT, CDR2 FQNNGV. The V end was cut by 1 base, the J end by 0 bases, with 9 bases between. The CDR3 totals 15 residues. CDR3 nucleotides: TGTGCCAGCAGCTTAGCTGACAGCATGAACACTGAAGCTTTCTTT. Its translation: CASSLADSMNTEAFF.

The gene calls are TRBV6-4 and TRBJ2-2; 7 bases map to TRBD2. The CDR3 runs 14 residues. Germline V lookup: CDR1 MRHNA, CDR2 SNTAGT. The ends lost 6 bases at V and 4 bases at J; junction bases unmatched: 5. CDR3 in DNA: TGTGCCAGCAGAACTAGCGTAGGCACCGGGGAGCTGTTTTTT. Protein: CASRTSVGTGELFF.

The chain couples TRBV9 to TRBJ2-5; perhaps TRBD2 as D (6 bases). Per germline, CDR1 SGDLS and CDR2 YYNGEE. The CDR3 runs to 15 residues. V was pared by 3 bases and J by 7 bases, with 19 bases between. The CDR3 DNA reads TGTGCCAGCAGCGCCGAGGGGACTCTCTGGGGGACCCAGTACTTC. It encodes CASSAEGTLWGTQYF. Supplemented by reference TRBV9 and TRBJ2-5, the full variable domain reads DSGVTQTPKHLITATGQRVTLRCSPRSGDLSVYWYQQSLDQGLQFLIQYYNGEERAKGNILERFSAQQFPDLHSELNLSSLELGDSALYFCASSAEGTLWGTQYFGPGTRLLVL.

The chain carries TRBV15 and TRBJ1-2; maybe TRBD1 (5 bases). There are 16 residues in the CDR3. Trimming took 4 bases from V and 3 from J, leaving 18 bases between them. CDR1 is LNHNV, CDR2 YYDKDF, per germline (reference sequence). The CDR3 loop is CATSTALRRTHYGYTF. The DNA of the CDR3 is TGTGCCACCAGCACAGCCCTTAGGAGGACACACTATGGCTACACCTTC. Based on the CDR3 plus reference TRBV15 and TRBJ1-2, the full variable domain is DAMVIQNPRYQVTQFGKPVTLSCSQTLNHNVMYWYQQKSSQAPKLLFHYYDKDFNNEADTPDNFQSRRPNTSFCFLDIRSPGLGDTAMYLCATSTALRRTHYGYTFGSGTRLTVV.

The chain is built from TRBV6-2 or TRBV6-3 and TRBJ2-1; 7 positions match TRBD2. The CDR3 has 18 amino acids. Germline V gives CDR1 MNHEY, CDR2 SVGEGT. V dropped 0 bases and J dropped 6; count of bases not matched to a gene: 14. CDR3 sequence (DNA): TGTGCCAGCAGTTACTCGCCAATTATAACAGCGGGACGCAATGAGCAGTTCTTC. Protein sequence: CASSYSPIITAGRNEQFF.

V is TRBV29-1 and J is TRBJ2-5; D is unclear. Germline lookup yields CDR1 SQVTM and CDR2 ANQGSEA. V lost 6 bases and J 4 bases, leaving 21 bases between the germline ends. This CDR3 contains 15 residues. The DNA for the CDR3 is TGCAGCGTCTCTTCGCAAAGAGGAAATACAGAGACCCAGTACTTC. It specifies CSVSSQRGNTETQYF.

The CDR3 reads CASRVTGQGHGELFF. The DNA for the CDR3 is TGTGCCAGCAGAGTCACGGGACAGGGGCACGGGGAGCTGTTTTTT. This rearrangement joins TRBV7-8 to TRBJ2-2, with 10 nucleotides matching TRBD1. J was trimmed by 7 bases and V by 6 bases; bases with no gene match: 8. The CDR3 length is 15 residues. The germline CDR1 and CDR2 sequences are SGHVS and FQNEAQ.

The chain is built from TRBV10-3 and TRBJ2-7; tentatively, D is TRBD2 (6 bases). Trimming shortened V by 3 bases and J by 6 bases, and 12 bases separated the two germline ends. Germline lookup yields CDR1 ENHRY and CDR2 SYGVKD. The CDR3 has 13 amino acids. CDR3: CAISDGQGGEQYF. The CDR3 bases are TGTGCCATCAGTGATGGGCAGGGAGGCGAGCAGTACTTC.

The J gene is TRBJ2-1, the V gene TRBV5-1, with D unresolved. This CDR3 has 10 amino acids. V was trimmed by 5 bases and J by 10 bases, leaving 7 bases between them. CDR1 is SGHRS and CDR2 is YFSETQ in the germline V gene. CDR3 sequence: CASRDREQFF. DNA of the CDR3: TGCGCCAGCAGGGACCGGGAGCAGTTCTTC.

The chain couples TRBV28 to TRBJ1-2; 7 bases fit TRBD1. The CDR3 is 13 amino acids. With 10 bases clipped from V and 5 bases from J, the junction kept 10 bases outside the gene matches. Germline assignment: CDR1 MDHEN and CDR2 SYDVKM. This CDR3 reads CATPGQAFYGYTF. For the CDR3, the DNA is TGTGCCACCCCTGGACAGGCTTTTTATGGCTACACCTTC.

The gene calls are TRBV30 and TRBJ1-6; 9 bases match TRBD1. Germline CDR1 is GTSNPN and CDR2 is SVGIG (reference sequence). V lost 0 bases, J lost 6 bases, and 3 bases stayed unmatched. This CDR3 contains 15 residues. The CDR3 DNA reads TGTGCCTGGAGTGTAGGGACAGGGCCTAATTCACCCCTCCACTTT. This sequence encodes CAWSVGTGPNSPLHF.

This clone has just one count. The genes are TRBV3-1 (or the pseudogene TRBV3-2) and TRBJ1-3; unclear D gene. Germline-derived CDR1 and CDR2 are LGHDT and YNNKEL (reference sequence). This CDR3 contains 12 residues. Trimming took off 2 bases at V and 4 bases at J, with 3 bases between the two ends. In DNA form, the CDR3 reads TGTGCCAGCAGCCAATCCGGAAACACCATATATTTT. This codes for CASSQSGNTIYF.

This clone was picked up one time. J is TRBJ1-2 and V is TRBV7-8; 7 positions match TRBD1. This CDR3 has 16 residues. The V gene end was trimmed by 4 bases and the J gene end by 5 bases; junction bases not matched to a gene: 13. Germline CDR1 and CDR2: SGHVS and FQNEAQ. The CDR3 sequence: CASSSRDSQNRYGYTF. The CDR3 region has the DNA TGTGCCAGCAGCTCCAGGGACAGTCAGAATCGTTATGGCTACACCTTC.

This chain links TRBV12-5 with TRBJ1-5; weak D call: TRBD1 (5 bases). This CDR3 spans 12 amino acids. V lost 7 bases and J lost 5, with 9 bases in between. CDR1 is LGHNT, CDR2 FRNRAP, per germline. CDR3: CASATDYQPQHF. DNA for the CDR3: TGTGCTAGTGCGACAGATTATCAGCCCCAGCATTTT.

The chain has TRBV27 and TRBJ2-7, with 7 bases fitting TRBD2. This CDR3 spans 14 amino acids. Germline assignment: CDR1 MNHEY and CDR2 SMNVEV (reference sequence). The trim removed 2 bases at V and 3 bases at J, leaving 4 bases unmatched. Here the CDR3 reads CASSLRRELYEQYF. DNA of the CDR3: TGTGCCAGCAGTTTAAGGCGGGAGCTCTACGAGCAGTACTTC.

This chain uses TRBV11-1 with TRBJ2-1, with a possible D match to TRBD1 (6 bases). Germline CDR1 is SGHAT and CDR2 is FQDESV (reference sequence). Trimming pared 5 bases from V and 15 bases from J, leaving 17 bases between. The CDR3 contains 12 residues. The CDR3 coding sequence is TGTGCCAGCAGCCTCCCCCAGGGGTCTCGGTTCTTC. It codes for CASSLPQGSRFF.

The rearrangement joins TRBV15 to TRBJ2-2; no clear D. With 0 bases removed from V and 5 bases from J, the gap between germline ends came to 10 bases. Germline CDR1 LNHNV, CDR2 YYDKDF (reference sequence). The CDR3 consists of 15 residues. CDR3 loop: CATSRDHGPTGELFF. The CDR3 region has the DNA TGTGCCACCAGCAGAGACCATGGGCCGACCGGGGAGCTGTTTTTT.

The chain couples TRBV27 to TRBJ1-2, with D uncertain. CDR1 is MNHEY and CDR2 is SMNVEV in the germline V gene (reference sequence). The CDR3 has 13 amino acids. Trimming removed 4 bases from V and 4 bases from J, with 10 bases in between. CDR3 amino acids: CASSSRPSYGYTF. The CDR3 DNA reads TGTGCCAGCAGTTCTCGACCAAGCTATGGCTACACCTTC.

The gene calls are TRBV3-1 (or the pseudogene TRBV3-2) and TRBJ1-5; 10 nucleotides line up with TRBD1. Losses at the gene ends were 4 bases for V and 6 bases for J; bases not matched to a gene: 0. The CDR3 totals 13 residues. CDR1 and CDR2 from the germline V gene are LGHDT and YNNKEL (reference sequence). The CDR3 reads CASSRTGGQPQHF. DNA for the CDR3: TGTGCCAGCAGCCGGACAGGGGGTCAGCCCCAGCATTTT.

The chain recombines TRBV11-3 with TRBJ2-3; 7 bases map to TRBD1. CDR1 SGHNT and CDR2 YENEEA come from the germline V gene. With 5 bases clipped from V and 5 bases from J, the junction kept 4 bases outside the gene matches. The CDR3 length is 13 residues. CDR3 in DNA: TGTGCCAGCAGCCGGACAGGAGTAGATACGCAGTATTTT. This sequence encodes CASSRTGVDTQYF.